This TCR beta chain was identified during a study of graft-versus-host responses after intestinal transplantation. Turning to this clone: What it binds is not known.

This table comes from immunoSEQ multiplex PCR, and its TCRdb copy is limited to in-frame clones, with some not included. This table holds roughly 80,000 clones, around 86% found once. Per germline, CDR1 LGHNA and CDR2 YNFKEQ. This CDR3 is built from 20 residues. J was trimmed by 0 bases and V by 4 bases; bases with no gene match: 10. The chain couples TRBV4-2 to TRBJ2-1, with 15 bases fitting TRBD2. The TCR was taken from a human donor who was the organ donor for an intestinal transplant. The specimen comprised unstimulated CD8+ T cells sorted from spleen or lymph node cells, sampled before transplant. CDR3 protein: CASSPPGTSGGMNSYNEQFF. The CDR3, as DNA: TGTGCCAGCAGCCCCCCCGGGACTAGCGGGGGGATGAACTCCTACAATGAGCAGTTCTTC.